This T cell receptor beta chain was profiled in a study of technical replicates of blood from several donors. Generated by immunoSEQ multiplex PCR, the TCRdb table keeps only in-frame clones and is missing some. The top ten hold 4.5% to 5% of the sample, which has about 71,000 clones, approximately 88% seen once. Germline V CDR1 and CDR2: SGHTA, FQGNSA. V lost 5 bases and J 5 bases, leaving 15 bases between the germline ends. CDR3 length: 14 amino acids. The origin of this receptor is a human donor in good health. Some clones in this sample may be carry-over from other donors' samples. V is TRBV7-2 and J is TRBJ2-5, with D possibly being TRBD2 (6 bases). The sequenced sample consisted of PBMCs. The CDR3 nucleotides read TGTGCCAGCAGCGGCACTAGGGGAGGTGAGACCCAGTACTTC. Translation: CASSGTRGGETQYF.